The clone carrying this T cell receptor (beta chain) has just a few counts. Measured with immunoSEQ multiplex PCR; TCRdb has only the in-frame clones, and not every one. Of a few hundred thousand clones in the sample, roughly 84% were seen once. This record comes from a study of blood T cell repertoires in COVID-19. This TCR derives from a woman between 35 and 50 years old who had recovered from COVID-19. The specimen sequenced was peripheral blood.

The CDR3 DNA is TGTGCCAGCTCACCGTACAGAACAACTAATGAAAAACTGTTTTTT. Amino acids: CASSPYRTTNEKLFF. The chain links TRBV18 to TRBJ1-4, with unresolved D. There are 15 residues in the CDR3. In germline, CDR1 is KGHSH, CDR2 LQKENI. Between the trimmed V and J ends, which lost 3 bases and 0 bases, there was a span of 8 bases.